This passage covers 5 T cell receptor beta chains from one sample sequenced in a study of yellow fever vaccine responses in identical twins. One entry per CDR3 protein, called by TCRdb with MiXCR from the RT-PCR reads. Here the sample spans about 19,000 distinct CDR3 sequences, around 70% being singletons. The specimen comprised T cells from blood (PBMCs), unsorted or a sorted subset (not recorded which), sampled before or after yellow fever vaccination (not recorded which). Receptor source: a woman between 18 and 29 years old who received the yellow fever vaccine.

A few counts support this clonotype. One end of the junction fails to match germline, which may point to a read error. V usage is TRBV11-2 and J usage is TRBJ1-1; D is possibly TRBD1 (5 bases). The germline V gene has CDR1 SGHAT and CDR2 FQNNGV. This CDR3 has 10 amino acids. This chain's CDR3 is CASSPREPPW. The CDR3 DNA is TGTGCCAGCAGCCCCAGGGAGCCGCCTTGG.

This sequence joins TRBV12-5 and TRBJ2-2; 10 bases line up with TRBD1. Germline loops: CDR1 LGHNT, CDR2 FRNRAP. The CDR3 length is 16 residues. The V gene end was trimmed by 2 bases and the J gene end by 3 bases; junction bases not matched to a gene: 3. CDR3 coding DNA: TGTGCTAGTGGTTTGATCGGGACAGGGGACACCGGGGAGCTGTTTTTT. This sequence encodes CASGLIGTGDTGELFF.

The chain carries TRBV18 and TRBJ1-6; D remains unclear. V lost 2 bases to trimming and J lost 6 bases, with 5 bases between them. Germline V CDR1 and CDR2: KGHSH, LQKENI. The CDR3 contains 13 residues. The CDR3 sequence is CASSPGPNSPLHF. CDR3 in DNA: TGTGCCAGCTCACCAGGTCCTAATTCACCCCTCCACTTT.

V gene TRBV11-2 combines with J gene TRBJ2-1; D is possibly TRBD2 (6 bases). V lost 1 base and J lost 7, with 8 bases in between. The CDR3 consists of 13 residues. Germline CDR1 SGHAT, CDR2 FQNNGV. CDR3 in DNA: TGTGCCAGCAGCTTAGTCGGGGGTAATGAGCAGTTCTTC. It specifies CASSLVGGNEQFF.

This chain connects TRBV7-3 to TRBJ1-2; tentative D call: TRBD1 (6 bases). The CDR3 extends over 14 amino acids. V lost 0 bases to trimming and J lost 7 bases, with 12 bases between them. Germline V gives CDR1 SGHTA, CDR2 FQGTGA. The CDR3 reads CASSLTGGTGGYTF. The CDR3 DNA reads TGTGCCAGCAGCTTAACTGGGGGCACCGGTGGCTACACCTTC.